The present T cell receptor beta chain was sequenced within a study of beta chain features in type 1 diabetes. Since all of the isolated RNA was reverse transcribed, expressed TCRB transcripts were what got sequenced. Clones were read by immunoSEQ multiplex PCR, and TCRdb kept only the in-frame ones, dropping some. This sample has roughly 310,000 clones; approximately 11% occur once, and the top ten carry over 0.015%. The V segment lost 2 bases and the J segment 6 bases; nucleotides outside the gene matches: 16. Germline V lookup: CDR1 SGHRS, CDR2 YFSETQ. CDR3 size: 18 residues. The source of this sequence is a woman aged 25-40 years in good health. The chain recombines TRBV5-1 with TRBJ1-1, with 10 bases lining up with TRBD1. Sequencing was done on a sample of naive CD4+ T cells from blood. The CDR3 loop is CASSFNPGQGSPGAEAFF. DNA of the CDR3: TGCGCCAGCAGCTTTAATCCGGGACAGGGGTCCCCCGGCGCTGAAGCTTTCTTT.